This T cell receptor (beta chain) came from a study of blood T cell repertoires in COVID-19. On the study more broadly: Specimens from acute and convalescent COVID-19 originated in the United States, Italy and Spain. PBMCs, B-cell-depleted T cells, or T cells were the source of the cDNA or gDNA that made up the material.

This CDR3 has 13 amino acids. The germline V gene has CDR1 GTSNPN and CDR2 SVGIG (reference sequence). Between the trimmed V and J ends, which lost 4 bases and 1 base, there was a span of 7 bases. The authors' processing: By means of reference gene primer amplification, nucleated cell counts were estimated. This table comes from immunoSEQ multiplex PCR, and its TCRdb copy is limited to in-frame clones, with some not included. That table is the source of V, J and clone size, and D and trimming were worked out from the DNA. Of about 520,000 clones in the sample, 80% to 90% were seen once. The chain joins TRBV30 to TRBJ2-2; the D gene is possibly TRBD1 (6 bases). This receptor was taken from a human donor in a cohort sampled during active COVID-19. The sample comprised peripheral blood. CDR3 coding DNA: TGTGCCTGGAAACAGGGGAACACCGGGGAGCTGTTTTTT. It translates to CAWKQGNTGELFF.